The source of this TCR beta chain is a study of T cell responses to AZD1222 COVID-19 vaccine. Study summary: Second-dose timings of about 4 or about 12 weeks were pooled. Points from the study as a whole: Per reports, nearly half of all spike-specific TCRs target regions that are unmutated in variants. Samples come after the peak T cell response, not at day 14. Donor demographics were predominantly white British with a female majority; clonal diversity may be underestimated.

V trimming: 5 bases; J trimming: 2 bases; junction bases outside the gene matches: 12. This CDR3 has 18 residues. Per the germline V gene, CDR1 is MNHEY and CDR2 is SMNVEV (reference sequence). About this clone itself: Antigen unknown.

Assay used: immunoSEQ multiplex PCR; TCRdb lists only in-frame clones, some missing. The sample lists over 45,000 clones; 70% to 90% were seen once. The sequencing used peripheral blood, collected on day 0 of AZD1222 vaccination. V usage is TRBV27 and J usage is TRBJ1-4, with 9 bases matching TRBD1. The TCR was taken from an adult in good health. The CDR3 coding sequence is TGTGCCAGCAGTGTTGACAGGGGGAGTTTTGCGACTAATGAAAAACTGTTTTTT. Encoded protein: CASSVDRGSFATNEKLFF.